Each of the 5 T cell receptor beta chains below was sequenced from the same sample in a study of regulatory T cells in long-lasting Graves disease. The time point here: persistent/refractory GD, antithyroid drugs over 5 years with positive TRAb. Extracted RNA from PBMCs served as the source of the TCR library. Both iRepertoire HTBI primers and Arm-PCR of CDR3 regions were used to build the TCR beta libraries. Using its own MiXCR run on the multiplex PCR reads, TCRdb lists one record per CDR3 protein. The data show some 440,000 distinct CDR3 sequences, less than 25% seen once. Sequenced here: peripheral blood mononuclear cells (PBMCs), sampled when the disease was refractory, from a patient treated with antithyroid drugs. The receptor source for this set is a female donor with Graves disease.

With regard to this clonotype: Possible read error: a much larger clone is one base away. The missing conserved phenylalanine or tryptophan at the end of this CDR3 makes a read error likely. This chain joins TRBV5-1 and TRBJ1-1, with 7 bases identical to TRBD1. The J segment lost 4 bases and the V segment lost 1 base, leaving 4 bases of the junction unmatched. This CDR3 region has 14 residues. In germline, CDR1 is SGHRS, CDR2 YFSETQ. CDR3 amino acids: CASSLTEGATEAFL. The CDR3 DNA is TGCGCCAGCAGCTTGACGGAGGGGGCCACTGAAGCTTTCCTT.

The CDR3 loop is CASSYRTRTTGELFF. The CDR3 region has the DNA TGTGCCAGCAGTTACCGGACACGGACCACCGGGGAGCTGTTTTTT. J is TRBJ2-2 and V is TRBV6-9; possibly TRBD1 for D (5 bases). CDR3 length equals 15 residues. Looked up from germline, CDR1 is MNHGY and CDR2 is SVAAGI. V lost 3 bases and J lost 4, with 12 bases in between.

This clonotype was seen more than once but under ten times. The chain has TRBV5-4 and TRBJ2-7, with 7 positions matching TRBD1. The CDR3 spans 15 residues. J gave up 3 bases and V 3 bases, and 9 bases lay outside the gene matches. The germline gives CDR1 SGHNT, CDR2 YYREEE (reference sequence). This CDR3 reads CASSSGNTGVYEQYF. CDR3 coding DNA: TGTGCCAGCAGCTCTGGTAATACAGGGGTCTACGAGCAGTACTTC.

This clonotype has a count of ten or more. The CDR3 coding sequence is TGTGCCAGCTCCTCGGGAGGGGGCGCAGGTTACGAGCAGTACTTC. Amino acids: CASSSGGGAGYEQYF. The chain couples TRBV28 to TRBJ2-7, with D tentatively TRBD2 (8 bases). Germline-derived CDR1 and CDR2 are MDHEN and SYDVKM. The CDR3 has 15 residues. V lost 8 bases and J 4 bases, leaving 21 bases between the germline ends.

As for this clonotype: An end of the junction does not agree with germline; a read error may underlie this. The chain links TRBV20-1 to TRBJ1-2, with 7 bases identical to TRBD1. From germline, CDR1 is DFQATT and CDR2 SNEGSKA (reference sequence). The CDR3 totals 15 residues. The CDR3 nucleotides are TGCAGTGCTAGACCTTGGACAGGTGCTAACTGTGGCTACACCTTC. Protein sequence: CSARPWTGANCGYTF.